The 22 T cell receptor beta chains given below trace back to one sample, sequenced in a study of OX40 agonist ivuxolimab in advanced cancers. Library preparation was by the immunoSEQ multiplex PCR assay. This is the immuneACCESS table as TCRdb keeps it, with only in-frame sequences that have V and J called. A part of the clones is gone; compared with another copy, unresolved V genes explain less than half, and the rest is unexplained. The sample table lists some 73,000 clones, 80% to 90% of them with a count of one. Approximately 0.86% of the sample comes from the top ten. The sample consisted of CD4+ or CD8+ T cells sorted from blood, taken in a trial of the OX40 agonist ivuxolimab. The source is an adult with an advanced solid tumor such as melanoma, head and neck, liver or kidney cancer.

The J gene is TRBJ1-4, the V gene TRBV28, with 9 nucleotides matching TRBD1. This CDR3 is 16 amino acids long. Looked up from germline, CDR1 is MDHEN and CDR2 is SYDVKM. V lost 4 bases to trimming and J lost 5 bases; unmatched junction nucleotides: 8. As DNA, the CDR3 is TGTGCCAGCAGTTCACCCGGGACAGGGACAAATGAAAAACTGTTTTTT. As protein: CASSSPGTGTNEKLFF.

The CDR3 nucleotides read TGTGCCAGCAGCTTGGGACTAGCGAGCGAGCAGTACTTC. Its translation: CASSLGLASEQYF. The genes are TRBV5-6 and TRBJ2-7; 8 bases fit TRBD2. This CDR3 is built from 13 residues. Trimming removed 0 bases from V and 6 bases from J; junction bases left unmatched: 2. Germline V gene sequence: CDR1 SGHDT, CDR2 YYEEEE.

In DNA, the CDR3 is TGTGCCAGCAGTCCCCATACGCCAAGGGGACATGTAGGAAACACCATATATTTT. Amino acids: CASSPHTPRGHVGNTIYF. The chain employs TRBV28 and TRBJ1-3, with D maybe TRBD1 (6 bases). Germline V gene sequence: CDR1 MDHEN, CDR2 SYDVKM. The CDR3 runs 18 residues. With 5 bases removed from V and 4 bases from J, the gap between germline ends came to 24 bases.

The chain joins TRBV30 to TRBJ2-3; D is possibly TRBD2 (6 bases). This CDR3 is 13 amino acids long. V lost 8 bases and J 2 bases, leaving 14 bases between the germline ends. Germline V lookup: CDR1 GTSNPN, CDR2 SVGIG (reference sequence). The CDR3 sequence is CAGAGGNTDTQYF. CDR3 nucleotides: TGTGCCGGAGCTGGCGGGAACACAGATACGCAGTATTTT.

This clone has just one count. The V and J genes are TRBV18 and TRBJ2-7; no clear D. Germline V lookup: CDR1 KGHSH, CDR2 LQKENI. V shed 0 bases and J shed 6 bases, with 12 bases lying between them. The CDR3 extends over 14 amino acids. The DNA for the CDR3 is TGTGCCAGCTCACCACCCACCGGCCAAGGCGAGCAGTACTTC. Its protein product is CASSPPTGQGEQYF.

J is TRBJ2-1 and V is TRBV7-9; D assignment may be TRBD1 or TRBD2 (6 bases each). Per the germline V gene, CDR1 is SEHNR and CDR2 is FQNEAQ (reference sequence). The CDR3 is made up of 14 amino acids. V was pared by 2 bases and J by 6 bases, with 11 bases between. CDR3 bases: TGTGCCAGCAGCTTAAGACAGGAGGGCAATGAGCAGTTCTTC. Translation gives CASSLRQEGNEQFF.

The CDR3 sequence is CASNLGQSNEKLFF. In nucleotides, the CDR3 is TGTGCCAGCAACCTGGGACAGTCTAATGAAAAACTGTTTTTT. V usage is TRBV7-9 and J usage is TRBJ1-4, with 7 bases fitting TRBD1. This CDR3 contains 14 residues. Germline CDR1 SEHNR, CDR2 FQNEAQ (reference sequence). After removal of 7 bases from V and 3 bases from J, the junction contained 5 bases not matched to a gene.

V gene TRBV7-9 combines with J gene TRBJ2-2; D is perhaps TRBD2 (5 bases). The CDR3 covers 16 residues. Germline values: CDR1 SEHNR, CDR2 FQNEAQ (reference sequence). V lost 2 bases and J lost 7, with 17 bases in between. The CDR3 region is CASSLRLTRGVGELFF. CDR3 in DNA: TGTGCCAGCAGCTTACGGCTGACACGGGGAGTCGGGGAGCTGTTTTTT.

This sequence joins TRBV4-3 and TRBJ2-5; TRBD1 or TRBD2 may be the D gene (5 bases each). Trimming removed 0 bases at V and 5 bases at J, with 10 bases between. Germline CDR1 and CDR2: LGHNA and YSLEER. This CDR3 is 14 amino acids long. CDR3 amino acids: CASSQDSWDETQYF. The CDR3 coding sequence is TGCGCCAGCAGCCAAGATAGTTGGGACGAGACCCAGTACTTC.

V gene TRBV7-2 combines with J gene TRBJ2-7; maybe TRBD1 (5 bases). This CDR3 has 14 amino acids. The germline CDR1 and CDR2 sequences are SGHTA and FQGNSA. Trimming took off 0 bases at V and 2 bases at J, with 8 bases between the two ends. DNA of the CDR3: TGTGCCAGCAGCTTAGCGAGGACAACCTACGAGCAGTACTTC. As protein: CASSLARTTYEQYF.

The gene calls are TRBV7-2 and TRBJ2-2, with a tentative D call TRBD1 (6 bases). Per germline, CDR1 SGHTA and CDR2 FQGNSA. There are 14 residues in the CDR3. V was clipped by 5 bases and J by 3 bases, with 10 bases between them. The CDR3 DNA follows: TGTGCCAGCAGCCCCAGGGGAGACACCGGGGAGCTGTTTTTT. Its protein product is CASSPRGDTGELFF. The variable domain in full, with the rest retrieved from reference TRBV7-2 and TRBJ2-2, is GAGVSQSPSNKVTEKGKDVELRCDPISGHTALYWYRQSLGQGLEFLIYFQGNSAPDKSGLPSDRFSAERTGGSVSTLTIQRTQQEDSAVYLCASSPRGDTGELFFGEGSRLTVL.

CDR3 DNA: TGTGCCAGCAGTCCATCTCCCCGGGTTTCAGGGGGCAATCAGCCCCAGCATTTT. This codes for CASSPSPRVSGGNQPQHF. The rearrangement links TRBV28 to TRBJ1-5; weak D call: TRBD1 (6 bases). The length of the CDR3 is 18 residues. V was shortened by 5 bases and J by 2 bases, with 22 bases between the two germline ends. The germline CDR1 and CDR2 sequences are MDHEN and SYDVKM.

The chain links TRBV5-1 to TRBJ2-3; 8 bases map to TRBD2. Germline-derived CDR1 and CDR2 are SGHRS and YFSETQ. V lost 0 bases and J lost 2; bases outside the gene matches: 5. This CDR3 has 16 residues. CDR3 sequence (DNA): TGCGCCAGCAGCTTGGATGGCGGGAGGCCCACAGATACGCAGTATTTT. Its protein is CASSLDGGRPTDTQYF.

The V call is TRBV19, the J call TRBJ1-4; TRBD1 might be the D (5 bases). The CDR3 runs to 13 residues. Germline CDR1 is LNHDA and CDR2 is SQIVND (reference sequence). The V gene lost 8 bases and the J gene lost 8 bases, with 15 bases spanning the gap. The CDR3 loop is CASQGRPSEKLFF. The CDR3 DNA reads TGTGCCAGTCAGGGAAGGCCCTCGGAAAAACTGTTTTTT. Full variable domain (remainder filled in from reference TRBV19 and TRBJ1-4): DGGITQSPKYLFRKEGQNVTLSCEQNLNHDAMYWYRQDPGQGLRLIYYSQIVNDFQKGDIAEGYSVSREKKESFPLTVTSAQKNPTAFYLCASQGRPSEKLFFGSGTQLSVL.

The chain employs TRBV7-2 and TRBJ2-7; TRBD2 might be the D (5 bases). The V gene's germline CDR1 is SGHTA and CDR2 FQGNSA. This CDR3 is built from 15 residues. V lost 1 base, J lost 0 bases, and 10 bases lay in between. Written as DNA, the CDR3 is TGTGCCAGCAGCTTAGGGTCGGGGAGCTCCTACGAGCAGTACTTC. It translates to CASSLGSGSSYEQYF.

This chain joins TRBV4-2 and TRBJ2-3; 8 bases align to TRBD2. Trimming cost V 5 bases and J 2 bases; bases outside gene matches: 12. The CDR3 runs 17 residues. The germline gives CDR1 LGHNA, CDR2 YNFKEQ. CDR3 nucleotide sequence: TGTGCCAGCAGCTTGCTCTCTTTAGCGGGGCACACAGATACGCAGTATTTT. Residues: CASSLLSLAGHTDTQYF.

The J gene is TRBJ2-5, the V gene TRBV5-4; 8 nucleotides agree with TRBD1. Germline CDR1 and CDR2: SGHNT and YYREEE (reference sequence). J lost 3 bases, V lost 4 bases, and 2 bases had no gene match. The CDR3 sequence is 13 residues long. In DNA form, the CDR3 reads TGTGCCAGCAGCCCGGACAGGGAAGAGACCCAGTACTTC. Its translation: CASSPDREETQYF.

V is TRBV7-9 and J is TRBJ1-4; D is unresolved. The germline gives CDR1 SEHNR, CDR2 FQNEAQ (reference sequence). This CDR3 has 13 residues. Trimming shortened V by 5 bases and J by 8 bases, and 12 bases separated the two germline ends. In nucleotides, the CDR3 is TGTGCCAGCAGCCTCCGGATCAAGGAAAAACTGTTTTTT. Translating it yields CASSLRIKEKLFF.

The rearrangement joins TRBV6-6 to TRBJ2-3, with D unresolved. Per germline, CDR1 MNHNY and CDR2 SVGAGI (reference sequence). The CDR3 contains 16 residues. V dropped 4 bases and J dropped 1 base, with 15 bases sitting between them. In DNA, the CDR3 is TGTGCCAGCAGTTCCTCCTCTAGGGTAGGCACAGATACGCAGTATTTT. This translates into CASSSSSRVGTDTQYF.

This clone was seen more than once but under ten times. The chain links TRBV11-2 to TRBJ2-2; D unclear. This CDR3 region has 13 residues. CDR1 and CDR2 from the germline V gene are SGHAT and FQNNGV. V lost 5 bases, J lost 2 bases, and 6 bases lay in between. This CDR3 is CASSPLNTGELFF. CDR3 nucleotides: TGTGCCAGCAGCCCGCTCAACACCGGGGAGCTGTTTTTT. Supplemented by reference TRBV11-2 and TRBJ2-2, the full variable domain reads EAGVAQSPRYKIIEKRQSVAFWCNPISGHATLYWYQQILGQGPKLLIQFQNNGVVDDSQLPKDRFSAERLKGVDSTLKIQPAKLEDSAVYLCASSPLNTGELFFGEGSRLTVL.

The chain links TRBV11-2 to TRBJ2-7, with no clear D. The germline CDR1 and CDR2 sequences are SGHAT and FQNNGV. The V and J ends lost 6 bases and 0 bases respectively, with 9 bases between them. The CDR3 sequence is 13 residues long. The DNA for the CDR3 is TGTGCCAGCAGTTTACATATCTCCTACGAGCAGTACTTC. Its protein is CASSLHISYEQYF.

The chain uses TRBV4-2 and TRBJ1-2; D is unresolved. V lost 6 bases and J lost 0, with 2 bases in between. CDR1 is LGHNA, CDR2 YNFKEQ, per germline. The CDR3 loop spans 11 amino acids. In nucleotides, the CDR3 is TGTGCCAGCAGAACTAACTATGGCTACACCTTC. Encoded protein: CASRTNYGYTF.